The rows below give T cell receptor beta chains drawn from one sample of a study of blood T cell repertoires in COVID-19. Libraries were prepared by immunoSEQ multiplex PCR; TCRdb keeps only in-frame clonotypes and omits some of them. Seen here are some 80,000 clones, about 80% observed once, and the top ten hold approximately 12%. Material for sequencing was peripheral blood. The source is a man older than 75 with acute or convalescent COVID-19. Each CDR3 is given with its conserved first and last residue. A D gene is named only where the DNA matches it firmly.

>TRBJ2-7|TRBV6-5|NA|14
CASSSTVSNYEQYF
>TRBJ2-5|TRBV5-6|TRBD2|17
CASKSDLVAGSQETQYF
>TRBJ2-1|TRBV24-1|NA|15
CATSDDSGSYNEQFF
>TRBJ2-1|TRBV2|TRBD2|16
CASSDGLAGLRVAQFF
>TRBJ1-2|TRBV6-2/TRBV6-3|TRBD1|14
CASSRDRGRGGYTF
>TRBJ2-3|TRBV5-4|TRBD1|15
CASSPGTGRTDTQYF
>TRBJ1-2|TRBV3-1/TRBV3-2|NA|14
CASSQEAKRSGYTF
>TRBJ2-2|TRBV7-9|TRBD1|15
CARQRTGGDTGELFF
>TRBJ1-1|TRBV5-8|TRBD1|16
CASSRGTGILNTEAFF
>TRBJ2-6|TRBV18|TRBD1|16
CASSQGTGVGANVLTF
>TRBJ2-3|TRBV9|TRBD1|15
CASSEGQGIQDTQYF
>TRBJ2-5|TRBV3-1/TRBV3-2|NA|13
CASSQLGGETQYF
>TRBJ1-5|TRBV5-1|NA|14
CASSLGQDNQPQHF
>TRBJ2-5|TRBV6-2/TRBV6-3|TRBD2|15
CASSWAAGDQETQYF
>TRBJ2-5|TRBV2|TRBD2|15
CASSATSGGTETQYF
>TRBJ2-2|TRBV2|TRBD1|15
CASGGQGRNTGELFF
>TRBJ2-1|TRBV5-1|TRBD2|16
CASRSTSGGSSYEQFF
>TRBJ1-2|TRBV18|TRBD1|16
CASSPTLTGGTYGYTF
>TRBJ1-4|TRBV5-8|TRBD1|14
CASGRQGMDEKLFF
>TRBJ1-6|TRBV9|TRBD1|15
CASTVSGQGNSPLHF
>TRBJ2-2|TRBV5-1|TRBD2|16
CASSLAAGGVAGELFF
>TRBJ1-6|TRBV5-1|TRBD1|15
CASSSSGQGAAPLHF
>TRBJ1-2|TRBV9|TRBD1|14
CASSLGQGAYGYTF
>TRBJ2-1|TRBV7-3|NA|13
CASSLDTHNEQFF
>TRBJ2-2|TRBV6-1|NA|14
CASSETRNTGELFF
>TRBJ2-6|TRBV16|NA|18
CASSPLGVRGYGANVLTF
>TRBJ1-1|TRBV2|NA|13
CGSVGGSATEAFF
>TRBJ2-3|TRBV5-1|NA|17
CASSLGGGPPSTDTQYF
>TRBJ2-3|TRBV7-2|NA|15
CASSLAGLTTDTQYF
>TRBJ1-6|TRBV3-1/TRBV3-2|NA|15
CASSQEGGFNSPLHF
>TRBJ1-1|TRBV6-5|NA|13
CASNLRGNTEAFF
>TRBJ1-4|TRBV19|NA|14
CASSINPTNEKLFF
>TRBJ1-3|TRBV19|TRBD1|15
CASSPNRGPGNTIYF
>TRBJ1-2|TRBV5-5|NA|14
CASSRPSGWDGYTF
>TRBJ1-2|TRBV20-1|NA|11
CSAQGGRVTTF
>TRBJ1-2|TRBV18|NA|15
CASAPTPTSEDGYTF
>TRBJ1-2|TRBV5-4|NA|15
CASSFLGGGSYGHTF
>TRBJ1-1|TRBV10-3|NA|15
CAISESAGSNTEAFF
>TRBJ2-1|TRBV24-1|TRBD2|13
CATGTGGRGEQFF
>TRBJ2-7|TRBV27|TRBD2|16
CASSSSRDGGYYEQYF